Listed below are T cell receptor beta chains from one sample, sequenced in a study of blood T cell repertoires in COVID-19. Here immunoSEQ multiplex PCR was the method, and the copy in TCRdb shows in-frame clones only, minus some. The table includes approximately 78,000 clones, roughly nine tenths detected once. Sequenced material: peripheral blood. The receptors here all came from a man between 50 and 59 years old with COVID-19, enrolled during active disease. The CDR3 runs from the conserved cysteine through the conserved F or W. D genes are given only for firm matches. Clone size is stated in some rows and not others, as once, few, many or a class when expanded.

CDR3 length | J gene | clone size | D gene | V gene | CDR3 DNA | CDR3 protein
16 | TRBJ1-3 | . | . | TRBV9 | TGTGCCAGCAGCGTAGGTTCGGTCTACTCTGGAAACACCATATATTTT | CASSVGSVYSGNTIYF
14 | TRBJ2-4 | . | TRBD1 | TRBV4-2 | TGTGCCAGCAGCCAGCCGGGACAGGGAAACATTCAGTACTTC | CASSQPGQGNIQYF
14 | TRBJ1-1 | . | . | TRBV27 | TGTGCCAGCATTAGCCCAGCTATGAACACTGAAGCTTTCTTT | CASISPAMNTEAFF
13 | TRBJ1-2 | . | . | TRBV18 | TGTGCCAGCTCACAGGGCAGGGACTATGGCTACACCTTC | CASSQGRDYGYTF
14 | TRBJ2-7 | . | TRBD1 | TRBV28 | TGTGCCAGCAGTTTGGTACAGGGGGCCTACGAGCAGTACTTC | CASSLVQGAYEQYF
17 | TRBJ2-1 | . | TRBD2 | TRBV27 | TGTGCCAGCAGCACCTCCGGGACTAGCGGGTATTACAATGAGCAGTTCTTC | CASSTSGTSGYYNEQFF
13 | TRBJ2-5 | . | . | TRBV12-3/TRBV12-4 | TGTGCCAGCAGTTTAGGGGGGGAGGAGACCCAGTACTTC | CASSLGGEETQYF
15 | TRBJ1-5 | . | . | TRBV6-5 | TGTGCCAGCAGTTCCCAAGGAGGGGTCGGGCAGCCCCAGCATTTT | CASSSQGGVGQPQHF
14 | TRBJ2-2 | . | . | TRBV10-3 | TGTGCCATCAGTCTCGGGAGAACAGGCGGGGAGCTGTTTTTT | CAISLGRTGGELFF
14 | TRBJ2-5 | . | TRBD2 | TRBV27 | TGTGCCAGCAGACTAGCGGGAGATGGGGAGACCCAGTACTTC | CASRLAGDGETQYF
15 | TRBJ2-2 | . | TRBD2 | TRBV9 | TGTGCCAGCAGCGTAACGGGGGGAGGGACCGGGGAGCTGTTTTTT | CASSVTGGGTGELFF
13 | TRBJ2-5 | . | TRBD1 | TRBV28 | TGTGCCTCGGGGCGGCAGGGGGTGGAGACCCAGTACTTC | CASGRQGVETQYF
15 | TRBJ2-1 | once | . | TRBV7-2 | TGTGCCAGCAGCTCAACGGGTCCCCGTCCCAATGAGCAGTTCTTC | CASSSTGPRPNEQFF
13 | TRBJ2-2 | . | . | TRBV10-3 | TGTGCCATCGGGAGCAGCATAACCGGGGAGCTGTTTTTT | CAIGSSITGELFF
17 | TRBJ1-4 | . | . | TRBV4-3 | TGCGCCAGCAGCCAGGGTCCCGGGGGGGAGGCTAATGAAAAACTGTTTTTT | CASSQGPGGEANEKLFF
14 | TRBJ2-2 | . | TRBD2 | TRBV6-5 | TGTGCCAGCAGCGTGGGGGGGGTCAACGGGGAGCTGTTTTTT | CASSVGGVNGELFF
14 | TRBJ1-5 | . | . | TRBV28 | TGTGCCAGCAGTTTATACGGGTATGGTCAGCCCCAGCATTTT | CASSLYGYGQPQHF
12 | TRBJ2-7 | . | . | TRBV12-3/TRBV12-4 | TGTGCCAGCAGTTCGCAGGGTTACGAGCAGTACTTC | CASSSQGYEQYF
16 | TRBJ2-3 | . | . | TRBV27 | TGTGCCAGCAGTTCGGTCGCTTGGGACTCCACAGATACGCAGTATTTT | CASSSVAWDSTDTQYF
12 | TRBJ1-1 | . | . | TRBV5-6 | TGTGCCAGCAGCTTGGCCCAAAATGAAGCTTTCTTT | CASSLAQNEAFF
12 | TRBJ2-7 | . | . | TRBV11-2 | TGTGCCAGCAGCTTAGGAGGTCCTGAGGAGTACTTC | CASSLGGPEEYF
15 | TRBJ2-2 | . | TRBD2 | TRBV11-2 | TGTGCCAGCAGCTTTAGCGGGAGCGACACCGGGGAGCTGTTTTTT | CASSFSGSDTGELFF
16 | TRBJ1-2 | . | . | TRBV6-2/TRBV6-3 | TGTGCCAGCAGTCCGTTGGAGGGCAGCGCACAGTCCGGCTACACCTTC | CASSPLEGSAQSGYTF